This T cell receptor (beta chain) was documented in a study of cytomegalovirus exposure and HLA in healthy donors. Whole-study results and caveats: There were around 160 TCR beta chains listed as cytomegalovirus-associated. Presence/absence analyses assumed roughly uniform sequencing depth across donors, which may not hold.

PCR used 60 Vbeta primers and 13 Jbeta primers. Clones were read by immunoSEQ multiplex PCR, and TCRdb kept only the in-frame ones, dropping some. Here the sample spans about 140,000 clones, around 80% being singletons. The table lists this clone with a count of one. Its antigen is not identified. Germline CDR1 reads MDHEN; CDR2 reads SYDVKM. The CDR3 length is 15 residues. Trimming took 5 bases from V and 3 from J, leaving 16 bases between them. The source is a man under 40 in good health and CMV-seronegative. V is TRBV28 and J is TRBJ1-1, with a tentative D call TRBD1 (6 bases). Material: PBMCs. CDR3 region: CASSQARGSDTEAFF. In DNA, the CDR3 is TGTGCCAGCAGTCAAGCAAGGGGGTCGGACACTGAAGCTTTCTTT.